This section outlines one T cell receptor beta chain sequence together with its context. Its antigen is currently unknown. These data belong to a study of response to subunit inactivated influenza vaccine. Study results and limitations: There was a suggestion from the authors that each seasonal influenza vaccination recruits few new T cells.

Via MiXCR, TCRdb re-called the RT-PCR reads, giving one row per CDR3 protein. The sample holds hundreds of thousands of distinct CDR3 sequences, 25% seen once. The sequence was collected from a middle-aged man who received an inactivated influenza vaccine. The starting material was CD4+ T cells sorted from PBMCs, obtained 5 to 6 days after vaccination.

The CDR3 DNA sequence: TGCGCCAGCAGCTCGGCAGCTGGAAACACCATATATTTT. The encoded protein is CASSSAAGNTIYF. This sequence joins TRBV5-1 and TRBJ1-3; the D is unclear. Trimming stripped 3 bases from V and 2 bases from J, with 6 bases between. CDR1 is SGHRS, CDR2 YFSETQ, per germline. The CDR3 loop spans 13 amino acids.